The source of this TCR beta chain is a study of T cells in Graves' hyperthyroidism and ophthalmopathy. Only a few counts were recorded for this clonotype. Germline V CDR1 and CDR2: MGHRA, YSYEKL. The CDR3 is 15 residues long. V was clipped by 1 base and J by 6 bases, with 13 bases between them. Diagnosing involved the use of clinical symptoms, serum thyroxine and TRAb, thyroid ultrasound and orbital computed tomography. There were TCR beta CDR3 regions amplified from RNA transcripts. The HTBI primer set served for first-round RT-PCR of the TCR CDR3. TCRdb passed the multiplex PCR reads through MiXCR, listing each CDR3 protein once. The sample gives around 290,000 distinct CDR3 sequences, roughly an eighth of which show up once; 7% to 9% is in the top ten.

The sample comprised blood. The chain couples TRBV4-1 to TRBJ1-5, with D possibly being TRBD1 (6 bases). The sequence was obtained from a middle-aged woman with Graves' hyperthyroidism. CDR3 amino acids: CASSQVLQGFQPQHF. The CDR3 DNA sequence: TGCGCCAGCAGCCAAGTCCTCCAGGGGTTTCAGCCCCAGCATTTT.